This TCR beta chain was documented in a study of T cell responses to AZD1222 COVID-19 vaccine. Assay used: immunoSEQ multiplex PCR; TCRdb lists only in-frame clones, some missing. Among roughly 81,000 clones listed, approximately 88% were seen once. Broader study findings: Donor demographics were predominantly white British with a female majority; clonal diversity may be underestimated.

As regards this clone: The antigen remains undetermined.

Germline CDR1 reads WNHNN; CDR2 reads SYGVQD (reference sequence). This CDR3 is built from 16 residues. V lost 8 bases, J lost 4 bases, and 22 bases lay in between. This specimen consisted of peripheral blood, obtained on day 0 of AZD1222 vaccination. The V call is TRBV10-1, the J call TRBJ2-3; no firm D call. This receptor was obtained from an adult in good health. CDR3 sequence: CASFFATRYSADTQYF. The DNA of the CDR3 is TGCGCCAGCTTCTTCGCGACCCGATACAGCGCAGATACGCAGTATTTT.